The entry below describes one TCR beta chain. Its antigen is unknown. It has no much larger one-base neighbor in the sample; base qualities were not kept. TCR CDR3 regions were amplified from genomic DNA by multiplex PCR using the deep immunoSEQ assay. Extracted genomic DNA from each cell subset was distributed evenly across all wells of several immunoSEQ 96-well plates, and each plate was treated as a replicate. Each replicate PCR for sorted subsets received around 210 ng genomic DNA, equal to about 30,000 T cell genomes. The purified libraries were quantified using a Qubit 3.0 fluorometer, sized with a Bioanalyzer 2100, and then quantified again using the KAPA Library Quantification kit. Each immunoSEQ 96-well plate was sequenced on its own single-read 150-cycle Illumina NextSeq 550 flow cell. The authors' analysis ran thus. The immunoSEQ output contained only junctional sequences without quality scores, so filtering could not match that applied to full-length reads. Sequences were annotated with PyIR, a Python wrapper for IgBLAST v1.9, using IMGT germline references to assign V/J genes and CDR3. Any read was removed if the V/J assignment was weak (E-value above 1e-6), the CDR3 was missing, or the read contained stop codons, out-of-frame junctions, or ambiguous translated residues. V3J clonotypes were defined by identical inferred V gene, J gene, and CDR3 amino acid sequence. The percentage overlap between two repertoires was calculated by dividing the number of shared unique clonotypes by the size of the smaller repertoire. RTK rarefaction, the Chao1 estimator, and Recon v2.1 estimates of unobserved clonotypes were used to assess repertoire richness. OLGA was used to compute generation probabilities for all TCRbeta clonotypes that the gDNA method yielded from a handful of donors. What TCRdb holds here is the immuneACCESS table cut down to in-frame rearrangements. Part of the clones is not present; checked against another copy, under half of the missing clones reflect an unresolved V gene, and the others are unexplained. For V, J and clone size, that table is used; D and trimming come from the DNA. The sample table lists approximately 2.3 million clones, 80% to 95% of them with a count of one. The ten largest account for under 0.45% of the sample.

The sample belongs to a study of shared clonotypes between healthy human individuals (TCRdb year 2020). For the study in its entirety: Three men and a couple of women, aged 18 to 49 years, made up the cohort. Leukapheresis yielded between about 0.85 and 10 billion PBMCs per donor. Different laboratories and diverse techniques were used to prepare libraries and sequence TCR repertoires, to increase sequencing depth and limit assay-specific biases. Per donor, three plates each were used for CD4 naive and CD4 memory, two for CD8 naive, and one for CD8 memory. To estimate repertoire size and how much clonotype sharing occurs between individuals, the study deeply sequenced the blood TCR repertoires of several healthy adults. The full study reports these points: Pairwise subsampling led to the expectation that sequencing depth would affect the degree of clonotype sharing among donors. Rarefaction of sorted-subset datasets indicated incomplete sequencing despite the large sequencing depth. Only blood was sampled, and tissue TCR repertoires likely differ from those in blood. Sharing across a handful of donors was observed for around 5% of naive CD4, 3% to 3.5% of naive CD8, 2% to 2.5% of memory CD4, and roughly 0.4% of memory CD8 clonotypes. Compared with non-shared clonotypes, the clonotypes found in all four sorted-subset donors had higher generation probabilities. The genetic and exposure-history diversity represented was limited by the small number of donors. Naive subsets generally had larger estimated clonotype richness than memory subsets did.

The donors were healthy, HIV-negative adults with no recently reported acute infections or vaccinations. Every donor was a Caucasian adult residing in Nashville, Tennessee, USA. CD4+ T cells were enriched through magnetic negative selection, after which naive cells were positively selected on CD45RA and the remaining negative fraction served as the memory subset. Blood was collected by leukapheresis, and PBMCs were isolated by Ficoll-Histopaque density gradient centrifugation and then cryopreserved in liquid nitrogen vapor phase. Analytical flow cytometry was used to check the purity and quantity of every magnetically sorted T cell population. Each sorted fraction had its genomic DNA isolated and then quantified by UV absorbance on a Nanodrop 2000c. The CDR3 starts with the cysteine, ends with the phenylalanine, and has 12 residues. The entry retains the CDR3 DNA only, 36 bases that are in frame from base 1. Relative to germline, V is 3 bases shorter and J is 6 bases shorter, with 9 bases between their ends. CDR1 LNHDA and CDR2 SQIVND were looked up in the germline V gene (reference sequence).

Material: naive CD4+ T cells from PBMCs. The cell subset or site label of this sample denotes: CD45RA+ positively selected. This receptor chain uses TRBV19 and TRBJ2-7; the D segment could be TRBD2, given 5 matching bases. The clonotype was recovered from a man aged 18 to 29 in good health. Some clones in this sample may be carry-over from other donors' samples. The CDR3 protein is CASSIEGSEQYF. The DNA is as follows: TGTGCCAGTAGTATCGAGGGAAGCGAGCAGTACTTC.